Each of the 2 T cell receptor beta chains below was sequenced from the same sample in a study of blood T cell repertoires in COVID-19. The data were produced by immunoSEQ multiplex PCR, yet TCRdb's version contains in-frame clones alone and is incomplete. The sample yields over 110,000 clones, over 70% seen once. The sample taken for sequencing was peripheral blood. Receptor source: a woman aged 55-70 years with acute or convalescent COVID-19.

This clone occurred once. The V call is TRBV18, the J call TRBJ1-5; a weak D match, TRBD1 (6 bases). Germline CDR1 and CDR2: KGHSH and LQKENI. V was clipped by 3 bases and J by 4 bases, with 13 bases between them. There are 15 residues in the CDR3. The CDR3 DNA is TGTGCCAGCTCACCTGGGACATTAGCAAATCAGCCCCAGCATTTT. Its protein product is CASSPGTLANQPQHF. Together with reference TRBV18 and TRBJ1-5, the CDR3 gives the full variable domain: NAGVMQNPRHLVRRRGQEARLRCSPMKGHSHVYWYRQLPEEGLKFMVYLQKENIIDESGMPKERFSAEFPKEGPSILRIQQVVRGDSAAYFCASSPGTLANQPQHFGDGTRLSIL.

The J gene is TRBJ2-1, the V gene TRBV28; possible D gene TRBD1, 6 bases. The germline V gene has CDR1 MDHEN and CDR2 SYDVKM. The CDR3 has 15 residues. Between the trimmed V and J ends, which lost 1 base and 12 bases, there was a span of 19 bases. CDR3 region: CASSLSQGYNERQFF. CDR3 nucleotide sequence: TGTGCCAGCAGTTTATCCCAGGGGTACAATGAGCGGCAGTTCTTC.